The 17 T cell receptor beta chains given below trace back to one sample, sequenced in a study of radiotherapy plus CTLA-4 blockade in lung cancer. The repertoire was sequenced with immunoSEQ multiplex PCR; TCRdb's copy has only in-frame clones and lacks some. Among about 39,000 clones, 79% were seen once, and the ten largest hold 20% to 30%. The material sequenced was peripheral blood, taken from a patient treated with radiotherapy plus ipilimumab. These receptor sequences come from a human donor with non-small cell lung cancer that progressed on radiotherapy plus ipilimumab.

The chain has TRBV23-1 and TRBJ1-5, with 9 bases identical to TRBD1. TRBV23-1 has ORF status, its function being uncertain. Trimming cost V 0 bases and J 5 bases; bases outside gene matches: 14. The CDR3 extends over 19 amino acids. The CDR3 loop reads CASSQSDGTKTGGYQPQHF. CDR3 nucleotides: TGCGCCAGCAGTCAATCGGACGGGACGAAGACAGGGGGATATCAGCCCCAGCATTTT.

J is TRBJ1-2 and V is TRBV27; 10 nucleotides agree with TRBD1. Germline CDR1 and CDR2: MNHEY and SMNVEV (reference sequence). The CDR3 consists of 16 residues. The V and J ends lost 5 bases and 4 bases, in that order; junction bases with no gene match: 10. The CDR3 region is CASSGLAGTGAYGYTF. CDR3 in DNA: TGTGCCAGCAGTGGGCTCGCCGGGACAGGGGCCTATGGCTACACCTTC.

This chain links TRBV7-2 with TRBJ1-2; D remains ambiguous. The CDR3 runs to 15 residues. Trimming cost V 2 bases and J 2 bases, with 12 bases left between them. The germline CDR1 and CDR2 sequences are SGHTA and FQGNSA. CDR3 in amino acids: CASSLPGIANYGYTF. Here the CDR3 DNA reads TGTGCCAGCAGCTTACCCGGGATAGCAAACTATGGCTACACCTTC.

The sample holds a few counts of this clone. The CDR3 loop is CASSPRGLYSNQPQHF. In DNA, the CDR3 is TGTGCCAGTAGTCCCCGGGGACTGTATAGCAATCAGCCCCAGCATTTT. The chain links TRBV19 to TRBJ1-5, with a possible D match to TRBD1 (5 bases). This CDR3 region has 16 residues. Trimming removed 5 bases at V and 0 bases at J, with 14 bases between. The germline gives CDR1 LNHDA, CDR2 SQIVND (reference sequence).

The rearrangement links TRBV5-6 to TRBJ2-1; possibly TRBD2 for D (7 bases). This CDR3 has 16 amino acids. The germline V gene has CDR1 SGHDT and CDR2 YYEEEE. The ends were cut back, 2 bases at V and 4 bases at J, with 16 bases in the middle. The CDR3 DNA reads as TGTGCCAGCAGCTTCGGCCGGGGGGCGCCGTACAATGAGCAGTTCTTC. It translates to CASSFGRGAPYNEQFF.

This clone has a single count. This chain joins TRBV27 and TRBJ2-1, with D possibly TRBD2 on 5 matching bases. Germline V CDR1 and CDR2: MNHEY, SMNVEV (reference sequence). The CDR3 runs to 16 residues. V was shortened by 10 bases and J by 9 bases, with 28 bases between the two germline ends. CDR3 bases: TGTGCCACCCGCAAGGCGGGCGTCCTTGTACGGGGTGAGCAGTTCTTC. Amino acids: CATRKAGVLVRGEQFF.

The chain uses TRBV5-1 and TRBJ1-1, with D possibly matching TRBD1 (6 bases). V gave up 3 bases and J gave up 0 bases, with 12 bases separating them. The CDR3 extends over 15 amino acids. The germline V gene encodes CDR1 SGHRS and CDR2 YFSETQ. CDR3 sequence reads: CASSSAGGMNTEAFF. The DNA for the CDR3 is TGCGCCAGCAGCTCCGCGGGGGGCATGAACACTGAAGCTTTCTTT.

The J gene is TRBJ1-4, the V gene TRBV9, with 7 nucleotides matching TRBD1. The V gene end was trimmed by 2 bases and the J gene end by 3 bases; junction bases not matched to a gene: 1. The germline V gene has CDR1 SGDLS and CDR2 YYNGEE. CDR3 size: 14 residues. The CDR3 bases are TGTGCCAGCAGCGTCGGGACAGCTAATGAAAAACTGTTTTTT. Its translation is CASSVGTANEKLFF.

This clone appeared a few times. The V call is TRBV5-1, the J call TRBJ1-5, with 9 positions matching TRBD1. Germline values: CDR1 SGHRS, CDR2 YFSETQ. The CDR3 runs 15 residues. The V gene end was trimmed by 4 bases and the J gene end by 6 bases; junction bases not matched to a gene: 8. In nucleotides, the CDR3 is TGCGCCAGCAGCCTGGACAGGGGAGGTAGTCAGCCCCAGCATTTT. Amino acid sequence: CASSLDRGGSQPQHF.

The chain is built from TRBV7-9 and TRBJ2-5, with 8 bases fitting TRBD2. This CDR3 is 15 amino acids long. V shed 2 bases and J 5 bases; nucleotides not matched to a gene: 7. CDR1 and CDR2 (germline): SEHNR, FQNEAQ (reference sequence). The CDR3 is CASSLSPAGVETQYF. CDR3 coding DNA: TGTGCCAGCAGCTTATCCCCAGCGGGGGTGGAGACCCAGTACTTC.

In its sample, this clone was seen once. This CDR3 is CASGPSGGAFETQYF. In DNA form, the CDR3 reads TGTGCCAGCGGGCCTAGCGGGGGGGCCTTTGAGACCCAGTACTTC. The gene calls are TRBV9 and TRBJ2-5, with TRBD2 matching 12 bases. The J segment lost 5 bases and the V segment lost 7 bases, leaving 9 bases of the junction unmatched. The CDR3 has 15 residues. Per the germline V gene, CDR1 is SGDLS and CDR2 is YYNGEE. Supplemented by reference TRBV9 and TRBJ2-5, the full variable domain reads DSGVTQTPKHLITATGQRVTLRCSPRSGDLSVYWYQQSLDQGLQFLIQYYNGEERAKGNILERFSAQQFPDLHSELNLSSLELGDSALYFCASGPSGGAFETQYFGPGTRLLVL.

The chain has TRBV4-3 and TRBJ2-2; D might be TRBD2 (7 bases). The ends were cut back, 8 bases at V and 8 bases at J, with 12 bases in the middle. The CDR3 contains 12 residues. CDR1 is LGHNA and CDR2 is YSLEER in the germline V gene. The CDR3 region is CASGGAEGELFF. The CDR3 region has the DNA TGCGCCAGCGGGGGGGCCGAGGGGGAGCTGTTTTTT.

V and J are TRBV2 and TRBJ2-1; 8 bases match TRBD2. This CDR3 has 15 residues. Trimming removed 3 bases from V and 13 bases from J; junction bases left unmatched: 14. The V gene's germline CDR1 is SNHLY and CDR2 FYNNEI. CDR3 DNA sequence: TGTGCCAGCAGTGATCAAGCGGGGGTCCTTCGGGGCCAGTTCTTC. Its protein is CASSDQAGVLRGQFF.

V gene TRBV19 combines with J gene TRBJ1-2, with TRBD1 matching over 8 bases. The CDR3 covers 15 residues. With 3 bases clipped from V and 7 bases from J, the junction kept 10 bases outside the gene matches. Germline CDR1 reads LNHDA; CDR2 reads SQIVND (reference sequence). The CDR3 region is CASSIPGTGIGGYTF. Written as DNA, the CDR3 is TGTGCCAGTAGTATCCCAGGGACAGGAATTGGTGGCTACACCTTC.

The rearrangement joins TRBV11-2 to TRBJ1-5, with 7 bases fitting TRBD1. Germline V gene lookup returns CDR1 SGHAT and CDR2 FQNNGV. This CDR3 comprises 15 residues. Trimming took 4 bases from V and 2 from J; bases not matched to a gene: 5. DNA of the CDR3: TGTGCCAGCAGCTCGACAGGGAACCGCAATCAGCCCCAGCATTTT. This encodes CASSSTGNRNQPQHF.

This sequence joins TRBV7-2 and TRBJ1-5; D is undetermined. Trimming took off 7 bases at V and 8 bases at J, with 15 bases between the two ends. This CDR3 has 13 residues. CDR1 SGHTA and CDR2 FQGNSA come from the germline V gene. The DNA for the CDR3 is TGTGCCAGCACCGAGCATGATATCAAGCCCCAGCATTTT. Its translation is CASTEHDIKPQHF.

This clone appeared a few times. V gene TRBV6-1 combines with J gene TRBJ1-2; weak D call: TRBD1 (5 bases). CDR1 is MNHNS and CDR2 is SASEGT in the germline V gene. The CDR3 length is 15 residues. Between the trimmed V and J ends, which lost 2 bases and 4 bases, there was a span of 14 bases. CDR3 coding DNA: TGTGCCAGCAGTGAATTAATCGGGGGGACCTATGGCTACACCTTC. This gives the protein CASSELIGGTYGYTF.